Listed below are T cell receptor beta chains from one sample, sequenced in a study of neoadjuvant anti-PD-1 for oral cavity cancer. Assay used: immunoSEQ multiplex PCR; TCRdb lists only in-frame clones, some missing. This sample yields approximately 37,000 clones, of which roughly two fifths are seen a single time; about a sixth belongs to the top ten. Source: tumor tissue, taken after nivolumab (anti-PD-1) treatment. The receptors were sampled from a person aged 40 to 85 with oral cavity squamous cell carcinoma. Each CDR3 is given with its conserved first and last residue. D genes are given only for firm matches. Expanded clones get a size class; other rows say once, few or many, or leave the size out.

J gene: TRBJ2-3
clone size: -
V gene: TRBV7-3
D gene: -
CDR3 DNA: TGTGCCAGCAGCTTACTCACTCCCCCTGATACGCAGTATTTT
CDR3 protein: CASSLLTPPDTQYF

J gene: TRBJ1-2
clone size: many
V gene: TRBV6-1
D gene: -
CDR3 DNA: TGTGCCAGCAGTAAGAATGGCTACACCTTC
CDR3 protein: CASSKNGYTF

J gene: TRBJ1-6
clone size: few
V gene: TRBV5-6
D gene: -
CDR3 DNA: TGTGCCAGCAGCTTAAGACAGGTGAATTCACCCCTCCACTTT
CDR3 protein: CASSLRQVNSPLHF

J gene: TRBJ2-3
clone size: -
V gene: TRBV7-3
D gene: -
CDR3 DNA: TGTGCCAGCAGCTTGCGGGGCTGGGGAGATACGCAGTATTTT
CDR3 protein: CASSLRGWGDTQYF

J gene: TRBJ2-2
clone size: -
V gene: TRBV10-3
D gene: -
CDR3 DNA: TGTGCCATCAGTGACTTTGAGGGCACCGGGGAGCTGTTTTTT
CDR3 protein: CAISDFEGTGELFF

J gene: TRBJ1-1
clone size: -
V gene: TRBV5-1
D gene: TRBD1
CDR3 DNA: TGCGCCAGCAGCGTAACCGGGACAGGGAACACTGAAGCTTTCTTT
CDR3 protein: CASSVTGTGNTEAFF

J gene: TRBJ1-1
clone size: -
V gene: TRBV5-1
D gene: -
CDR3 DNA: TGCGCCAGCAGAACAGGGTATGGCACTGAAGCTTTCTTT
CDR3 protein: CASRTGYGTEAFF

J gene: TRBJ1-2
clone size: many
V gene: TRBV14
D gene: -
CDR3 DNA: TGTGCCAGCAGCCCTCACCTCGATCCGAACTATGGCTACACCTTC
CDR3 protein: CASSPHLDPNYGYTF

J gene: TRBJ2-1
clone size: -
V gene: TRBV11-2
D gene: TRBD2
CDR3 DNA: TGTGCCAGCAGCCCAATAGCGGGGGAGTCTTACAATGAGCAGTTCTTC
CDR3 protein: CASSPIAGESYNEQFF

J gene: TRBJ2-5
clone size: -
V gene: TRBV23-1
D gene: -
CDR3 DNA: TGCGCCAGCAGTCAACCCGGACAGCAAGAGACCCAGTACTTC
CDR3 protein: CASSQPGQQETQYF

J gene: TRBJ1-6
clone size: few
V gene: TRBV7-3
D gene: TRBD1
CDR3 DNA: TGTGCCAGCAGCTTCAGGGGGCCAAATTCACCCCTCCACTTT
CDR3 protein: CASSFRGPNSPLHF

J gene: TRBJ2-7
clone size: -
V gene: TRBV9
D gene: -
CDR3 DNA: TGTGCCAGCAGCGTAGACCCACTGGCCCCCTACGAGCAGTACTTC
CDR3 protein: CASSVDPLAPYEQYF

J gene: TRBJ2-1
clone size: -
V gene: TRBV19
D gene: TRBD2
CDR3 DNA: TGTGCCAGTAGTATGGGGCGGGAGGTCTACAATGAGCAGTTCTTC
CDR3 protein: CASSMGREVYNEQFF

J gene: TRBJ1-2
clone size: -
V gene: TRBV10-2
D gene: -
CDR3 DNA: TGCGCCAGCAGTGAGTTGGGCCACCACTCCTATGGCTACACCTTC
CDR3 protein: CASSELGHHSYGYTF

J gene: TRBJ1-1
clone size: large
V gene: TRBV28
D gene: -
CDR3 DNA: TGTGCCAGCACTAGGGCGGGCACTGAAGCTTTCTTT
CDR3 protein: CASTRAGTEAFF

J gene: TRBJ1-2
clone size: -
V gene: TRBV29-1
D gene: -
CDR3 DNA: TGCAGCGTTGAATTGGGGAGTGGGTATGGCTACACCTTC
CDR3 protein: CSVELGSGYGYTF

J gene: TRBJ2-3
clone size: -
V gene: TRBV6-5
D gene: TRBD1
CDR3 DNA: TGTGCCAGCAGACCGGGACAGGGAAGGTCTGGTACGCAGTATTTT
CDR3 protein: CASRPGQGRSGTQYF

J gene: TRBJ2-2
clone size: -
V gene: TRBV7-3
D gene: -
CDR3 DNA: TGTGCCAGCAGCTCTCAGGGAAGCGGGGAGCTGTTTTTT
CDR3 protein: CASSSQGSGELFF

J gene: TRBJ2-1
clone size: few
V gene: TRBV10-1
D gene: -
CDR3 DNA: TGCGCCAGCAGTAAGACAGAAAACAATGAGCAGTTCTTC
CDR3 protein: CASSKTENNEQFF

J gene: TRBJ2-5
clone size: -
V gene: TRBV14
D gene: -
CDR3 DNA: TGTGCCAGCAGCCAGTATCGACAGACCCAGTACTTC
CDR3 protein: CASSQYRQTQYF

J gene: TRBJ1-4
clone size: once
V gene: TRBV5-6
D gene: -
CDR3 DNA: TGTGCCAGCAGCTTGGTTCGCCAAGGAAGACTGTTTTTT
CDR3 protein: CASSLVRQGRLFF

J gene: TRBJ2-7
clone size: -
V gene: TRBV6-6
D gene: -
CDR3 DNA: TGTGCCAGCAGCCGAGGACGCAGCTCCTACGAGCAGTACTTC
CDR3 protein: CASSRGRSSYEQYF

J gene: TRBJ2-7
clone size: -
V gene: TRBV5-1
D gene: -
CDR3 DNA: TGCGCCAGCAGTTTTTCAGGGGTCTACGAGCAGTACTTC
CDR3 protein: CASSFSGVYEQYF

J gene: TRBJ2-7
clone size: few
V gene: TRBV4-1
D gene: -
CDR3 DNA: TGCGCCAGCAGCCATACAGGCACAGGCGAGCAGTACTTC
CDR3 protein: CASSHTGTGEQYF

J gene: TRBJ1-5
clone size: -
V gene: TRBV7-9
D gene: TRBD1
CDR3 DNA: TGTGCCAGCAGCTTGGGGACAGGTCTCAATCAGCCCCAGCATTTT
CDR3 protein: CASSLGTGLNQPQHF

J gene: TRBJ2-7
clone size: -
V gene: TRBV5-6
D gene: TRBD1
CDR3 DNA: TGTGCCAGCAGCTTGGTTGACAGGGTTGGGGAGCAGTACTTC
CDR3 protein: CASSLVDRVGEQYF

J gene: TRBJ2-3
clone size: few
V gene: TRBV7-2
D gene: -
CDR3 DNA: TGTGCCAGCAGCCGAACTATTAGCACAGATACGCAGTATTTT
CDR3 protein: CASSRTISTDTQYF

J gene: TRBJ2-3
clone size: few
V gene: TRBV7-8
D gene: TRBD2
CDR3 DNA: TGTGCCAGCAGCTTTAGCGGGAGTCTTGGAGATACGCAGTATTTT
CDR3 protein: CASSFSGSLGDTQYF